The present TCR beta chain was sequenced within a study of Ad26.COV2.S vaccination and SARS-CoV-2 variants. Study-level points and caveats: Considerable breadth of spike-specific CD8+ and CD4+ T cell responses has reportedly been documented following vaccination.

The repertoire was sequenced with immunoSEQ multiplex PCR; TCRdb's copy has only in-frame clones and lacks some. The sample lists hundreds of thousands of clones; about 91% were seen once. The treatment is: around 19 received Ad26.COV2.S at low or high dose, single or two shots; 5 received placebo; per-sample allocation not given. Day 63 after the first injection of vaccine or placebo was the sampling time. The CDR3 runs 14 residues. Germline V gene lookup returns CDR1 ENHRY and CDR2 SYGVKD. V was pared by 10 bases and J by 1 base, with 16 bases between. Comment on this clone: Its antigen remains unknown.

This TCR was sampled from a person between 18 and 65 years old who received the Ad26.COV2.S COVID-19 vaccine or a placebo. Sequencing was performed on peripheral blood, taken in a trial of Ad26.COV2.S vaccine versus placebo. The gene calls are TRBV10-3 and TRBJ1-1; tentatively, D is TRBD1 (5 bases). The CDR3 DNA follows: TGTGCCAGCTCCCGGGACGGGAAGAACACTGAAGCTTTCTTT. Encoded protein: CASSRDGKNTEAFF.